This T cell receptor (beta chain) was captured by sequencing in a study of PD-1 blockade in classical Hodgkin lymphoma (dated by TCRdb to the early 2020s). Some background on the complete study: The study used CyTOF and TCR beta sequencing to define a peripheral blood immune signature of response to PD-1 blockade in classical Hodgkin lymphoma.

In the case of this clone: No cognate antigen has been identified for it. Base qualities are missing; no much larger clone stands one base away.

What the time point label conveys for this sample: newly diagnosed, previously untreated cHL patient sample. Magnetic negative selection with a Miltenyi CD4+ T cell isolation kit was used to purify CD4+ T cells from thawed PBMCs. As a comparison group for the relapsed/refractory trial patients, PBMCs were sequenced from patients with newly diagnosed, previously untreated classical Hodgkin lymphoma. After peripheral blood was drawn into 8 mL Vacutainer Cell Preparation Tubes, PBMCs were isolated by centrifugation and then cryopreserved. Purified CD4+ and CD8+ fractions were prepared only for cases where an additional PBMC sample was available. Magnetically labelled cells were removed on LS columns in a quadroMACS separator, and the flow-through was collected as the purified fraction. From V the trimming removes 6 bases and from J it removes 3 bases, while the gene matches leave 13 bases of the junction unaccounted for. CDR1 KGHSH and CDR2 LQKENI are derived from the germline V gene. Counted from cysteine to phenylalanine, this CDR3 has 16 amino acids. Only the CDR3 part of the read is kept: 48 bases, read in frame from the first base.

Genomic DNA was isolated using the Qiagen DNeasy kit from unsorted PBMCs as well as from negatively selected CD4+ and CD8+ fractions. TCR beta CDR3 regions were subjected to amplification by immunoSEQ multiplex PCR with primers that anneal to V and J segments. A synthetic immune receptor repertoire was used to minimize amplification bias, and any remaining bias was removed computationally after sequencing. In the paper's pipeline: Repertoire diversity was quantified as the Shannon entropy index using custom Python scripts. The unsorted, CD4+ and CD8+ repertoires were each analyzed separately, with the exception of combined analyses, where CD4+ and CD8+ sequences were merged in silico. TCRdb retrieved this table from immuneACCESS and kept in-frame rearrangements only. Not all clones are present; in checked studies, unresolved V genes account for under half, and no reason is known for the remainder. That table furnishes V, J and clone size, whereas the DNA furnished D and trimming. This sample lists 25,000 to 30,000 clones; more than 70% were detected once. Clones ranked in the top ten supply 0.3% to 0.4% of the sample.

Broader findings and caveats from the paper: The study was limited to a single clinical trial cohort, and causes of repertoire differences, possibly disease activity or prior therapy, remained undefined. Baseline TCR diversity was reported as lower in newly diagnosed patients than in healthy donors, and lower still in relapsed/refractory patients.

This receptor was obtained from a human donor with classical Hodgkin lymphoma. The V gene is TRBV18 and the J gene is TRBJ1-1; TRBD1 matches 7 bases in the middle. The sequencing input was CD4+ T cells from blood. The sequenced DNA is TGTGCCAGCTCCCCGGCGAGGGGGCTACCTGACACTGAAGCTTTCTTT. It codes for CASSPARGLPDTEAFF.